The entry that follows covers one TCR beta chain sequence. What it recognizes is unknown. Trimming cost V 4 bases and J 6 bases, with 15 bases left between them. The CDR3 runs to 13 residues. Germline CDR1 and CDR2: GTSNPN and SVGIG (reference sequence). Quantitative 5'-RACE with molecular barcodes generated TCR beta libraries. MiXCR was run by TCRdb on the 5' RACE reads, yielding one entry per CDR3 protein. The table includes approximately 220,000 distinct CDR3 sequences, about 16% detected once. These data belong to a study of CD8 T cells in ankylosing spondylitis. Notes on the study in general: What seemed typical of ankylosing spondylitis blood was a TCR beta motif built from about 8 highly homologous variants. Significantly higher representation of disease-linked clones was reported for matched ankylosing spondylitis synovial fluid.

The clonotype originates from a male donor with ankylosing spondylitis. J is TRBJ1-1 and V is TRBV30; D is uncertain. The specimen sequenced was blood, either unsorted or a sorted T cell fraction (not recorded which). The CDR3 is CAWTDMTGAEAFF. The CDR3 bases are TGTGCCTGGACTGACATGACGGGCGCTGAAGCTTTCTTT.